This T cell receptor beta chain was observed in a study of blood T cell repertoires in COVID-19. The wider study: The analysed material was cDNA or gDNA that came from T cells, B-cell-depleted T cells, or PBMCs.

In terms of age and location, participants ranged from roughly 18 to 90 years and lived in about two dozen US areas. The recovered donors of Cohort 3 showed two negative PCRs, clearance, or symptom resolution. The CDR3 spans 15 residues. CDR1 is PRHDT and CDR2 is FYEKMQ in the germline V gene (reference sequence). Deletions cut 0 bases from V and 2 bases from J, with 10 bases between. In the original analysis: It was from reference gene primer amplification that nucleated cell counts were estimated. The repertoire was sequenced with immunoSEQ multiplex PCR; TCRdb's copy has only in-frame clones and lacks some. The V and J calls and clone size are taken from that table; D and trimming were inferred from the DNA. The table lists some 170,000 clones, approximately 89% of them singletons.

The clonotype originates from a middle-aged man who had recovered from COVID-19. V and J are TRBV13 and TRBJ1-2; D possibly corresponds to TRBD1 (5 bases). Sequencing was carried out using PBMCs or T cells enriched from blood (not recorded which). The CDR3 bases are TGTGCCAGCAGCTTAGGGCTAACAGGAAACTATGGCTACACCTTC. It specifies CASSLGLTGNYGYTF.